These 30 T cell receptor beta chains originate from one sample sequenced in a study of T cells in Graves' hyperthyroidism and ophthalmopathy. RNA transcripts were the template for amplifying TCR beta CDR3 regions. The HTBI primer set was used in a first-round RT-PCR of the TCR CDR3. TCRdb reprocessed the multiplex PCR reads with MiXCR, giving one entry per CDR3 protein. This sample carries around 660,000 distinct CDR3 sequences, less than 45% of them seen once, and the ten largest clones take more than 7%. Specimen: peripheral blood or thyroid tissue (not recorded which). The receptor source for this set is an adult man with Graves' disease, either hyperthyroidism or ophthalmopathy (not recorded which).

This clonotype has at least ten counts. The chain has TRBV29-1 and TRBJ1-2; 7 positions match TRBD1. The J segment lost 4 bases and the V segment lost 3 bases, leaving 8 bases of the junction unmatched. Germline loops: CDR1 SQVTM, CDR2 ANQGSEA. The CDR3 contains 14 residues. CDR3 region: CSVDGGQKVYGYTF. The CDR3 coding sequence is TGCAGCGTTGATGGGGGACAGAAAGTCTATGGCTACACCTTC.

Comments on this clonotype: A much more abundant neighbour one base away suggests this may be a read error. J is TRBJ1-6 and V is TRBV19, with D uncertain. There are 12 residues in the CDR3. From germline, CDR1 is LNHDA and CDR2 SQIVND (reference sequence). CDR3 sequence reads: CASSPTGSPPHF. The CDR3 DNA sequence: TGTGCCAGTAGTCCCACGGGCTCACCCCCCCACTTT.

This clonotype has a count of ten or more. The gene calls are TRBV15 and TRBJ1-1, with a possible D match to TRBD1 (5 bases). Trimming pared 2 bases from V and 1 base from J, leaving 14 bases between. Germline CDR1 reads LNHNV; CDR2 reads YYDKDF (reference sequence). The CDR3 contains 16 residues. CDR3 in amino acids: CATSRLGEGPNTEAFF. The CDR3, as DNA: TGTGCCACCAGCAGATTGGGAGAGGGACCGAACACTGAAGCTTTCTTT.

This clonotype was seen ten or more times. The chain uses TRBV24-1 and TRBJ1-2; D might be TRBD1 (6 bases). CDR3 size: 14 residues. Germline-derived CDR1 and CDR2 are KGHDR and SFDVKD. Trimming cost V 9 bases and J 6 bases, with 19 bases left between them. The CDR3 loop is CATLQGTGIDGYTF. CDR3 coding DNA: TGTGCCACCCTACAGGGTACAGGGATCGATGGCTACACCTTC.

In nucleotides, the CDR3 is TGCGCCAGCAGCCCCTCGACGGGTAGCAATCAGCCCCAGCATTTT. This encodes CASSPSTGSNQPQHF. The rearrangement links TRBV5-1 to TRBJ1-5; unclear D gene. The CDR3 has 15 amino acids. CDR1 SGHRS and CDR2 YFSETQ come from the germline V gene. Deletions cut 4 bases from V and 0 bases from J, with 11 bases between.

DNA of the CDR3: TGCGCCAGCAGCGACGGACCGGATGCGGACACCGGGGAGCTGTTTTTT. It specifies CASSDGPDADTGELFF. The V and J genes are TRBV5-1 and TRBJ2-2; D is ambiguous. There are 16 residues in the CDR3. The germline V and J ends were trimmed by 4 bases and 3 bases, with 16 bases remaining between them. The germline gives CDR1 SGHRS, CDR2 YFSETQ.

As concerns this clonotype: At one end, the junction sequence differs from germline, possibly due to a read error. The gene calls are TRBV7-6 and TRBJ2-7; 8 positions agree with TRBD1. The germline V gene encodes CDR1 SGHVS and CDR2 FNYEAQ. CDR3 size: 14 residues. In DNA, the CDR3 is TGTGCCAGCAGCTTGGGGACAGGAGGTTACGGGCAGTACTTC. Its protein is CASSLGTGGYGQYF.

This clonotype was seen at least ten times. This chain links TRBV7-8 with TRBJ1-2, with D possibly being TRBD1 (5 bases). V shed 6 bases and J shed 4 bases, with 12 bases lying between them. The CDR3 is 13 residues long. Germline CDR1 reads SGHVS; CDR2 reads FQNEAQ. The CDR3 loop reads CASSLGRFYGYTF. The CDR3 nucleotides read TGTGCCAGCAGTTTGGGACGGTTCTATGGCTACACCTTC. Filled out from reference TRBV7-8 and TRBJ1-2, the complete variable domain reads GAGVSQSPRYKVAKRGQDVALRCDPISGHVSLFWYQQALGQGPEFLTYFQNEAQLDKSGLPSDRFFAERPEGSVSTLKIQRTQQEDSAVYLCASSLGRFYGYTFGSGTRLTVV.

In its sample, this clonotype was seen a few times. CDR3 DNA sequence: TGTGCCAGCAGTGACGCTGTAACAGGTGGAAACACCATATATTTT. Translating it yields CASSDAVTGGNTIYF. The chain employs TRBV6-5 and TRBJ1-3, with D possibly TRBD1 on 5 matching bases. V was shortened by 5 bases and J by 3 bases, with 14 bases between the two germline ends. In germline, CDR1 is MNHEY, CDR2 SVGAGI. This CDR3 has 15 amino acids.

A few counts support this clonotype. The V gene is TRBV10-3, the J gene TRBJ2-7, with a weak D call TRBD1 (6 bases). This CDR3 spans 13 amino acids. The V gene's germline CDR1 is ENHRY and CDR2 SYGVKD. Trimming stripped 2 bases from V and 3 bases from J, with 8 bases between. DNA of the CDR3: TGTGCCATCAGTGAGGAGGACAGCTACGAGCAGTACTTC. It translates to CAISEEDSYEQYF.

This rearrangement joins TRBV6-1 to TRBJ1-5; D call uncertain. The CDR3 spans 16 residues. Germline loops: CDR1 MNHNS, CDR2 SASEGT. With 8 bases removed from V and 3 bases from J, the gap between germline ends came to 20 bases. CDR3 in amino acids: CASGPPWVGINQPQHF. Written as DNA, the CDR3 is TGTGCCAGCGGACCACCTTGGGTCGGGATCAATCAGCCCCAGCATTTT.

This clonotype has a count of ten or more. CDR3: CASSTREDGELFF. CDR3 coding DNA: TGTGCCAGCAGCACCCGGGAGGACGGGGAGCTGTTTTTT. The rearrangement joins TRBV7-2 to TRBJ2-2; 7 bases are a match to TRBD2. Per germline, CDR1 SGHTA and CDR2 FQGNSA. J gave up 7 bases and V 5 bases, and 4 bases lay outside the gene matches. The CDR3 totals 13 residues.

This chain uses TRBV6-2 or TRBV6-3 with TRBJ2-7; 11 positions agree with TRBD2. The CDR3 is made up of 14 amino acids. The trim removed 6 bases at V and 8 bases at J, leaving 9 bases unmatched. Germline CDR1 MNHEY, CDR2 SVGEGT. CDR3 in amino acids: CASSQTSGSSKQYF. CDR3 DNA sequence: TGTGCCAGCAGCCAAACTAGCGGGAGCTCGAAGCAGTACTTC.

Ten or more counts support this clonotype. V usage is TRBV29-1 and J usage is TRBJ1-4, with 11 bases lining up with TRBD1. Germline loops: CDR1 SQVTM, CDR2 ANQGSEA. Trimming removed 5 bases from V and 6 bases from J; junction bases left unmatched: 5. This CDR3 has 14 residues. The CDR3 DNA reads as TGCAGCGTTATATGGACAGGGGGCCATGAAAAACTGTTTTTT. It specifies CSVIWTGGHEKLFF.

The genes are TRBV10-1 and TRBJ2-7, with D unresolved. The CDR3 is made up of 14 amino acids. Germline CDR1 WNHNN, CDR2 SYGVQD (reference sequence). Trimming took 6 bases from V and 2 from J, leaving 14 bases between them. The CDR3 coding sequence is TGCGCCAGCAGCAACGGTCGTCGGCCCTACGAGCAGTACTTC. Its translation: CASSNGRRPYEQYF.

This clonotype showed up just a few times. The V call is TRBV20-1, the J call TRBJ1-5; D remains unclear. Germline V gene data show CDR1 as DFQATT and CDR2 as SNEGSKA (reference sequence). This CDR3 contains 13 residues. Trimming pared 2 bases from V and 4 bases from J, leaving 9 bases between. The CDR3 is CSARKDPNQPQHF. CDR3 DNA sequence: TGCAGTGCTAGAAAGGACCCTAATCAGCCCCAGCATTTT.

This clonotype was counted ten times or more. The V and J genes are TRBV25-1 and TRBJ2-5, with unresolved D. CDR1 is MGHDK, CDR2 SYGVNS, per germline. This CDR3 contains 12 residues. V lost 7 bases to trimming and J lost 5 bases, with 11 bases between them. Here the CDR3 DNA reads TGTGCCAGCATGCGTGTAGGTGAGACCCAGTACTTC. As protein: CASMRVGETQYF.

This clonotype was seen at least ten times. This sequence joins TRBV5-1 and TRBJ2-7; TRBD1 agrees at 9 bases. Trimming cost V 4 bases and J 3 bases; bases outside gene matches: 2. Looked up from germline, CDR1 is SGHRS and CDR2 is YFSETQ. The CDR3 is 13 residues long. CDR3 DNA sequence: TGCGCCAGCAGCCTGACAGGGGGCTACGAGCAGTACTTC. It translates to CASSLTGGYEQYF.

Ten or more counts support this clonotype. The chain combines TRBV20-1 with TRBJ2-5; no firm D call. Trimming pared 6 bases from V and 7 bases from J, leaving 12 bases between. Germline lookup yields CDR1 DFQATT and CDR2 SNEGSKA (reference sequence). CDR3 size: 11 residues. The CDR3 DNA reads TGCAGTGCCTGGTGGATAGGGACCCAGTACTTC. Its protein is CSAWWIGTQYF.

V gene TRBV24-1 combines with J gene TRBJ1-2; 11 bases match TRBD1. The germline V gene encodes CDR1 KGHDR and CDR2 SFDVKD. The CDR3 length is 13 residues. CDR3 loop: CAGAGQGVRGYTF. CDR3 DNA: TGTGCTGGGGCGGGACAGGGGGTTCGTGGCTACACCTTC.

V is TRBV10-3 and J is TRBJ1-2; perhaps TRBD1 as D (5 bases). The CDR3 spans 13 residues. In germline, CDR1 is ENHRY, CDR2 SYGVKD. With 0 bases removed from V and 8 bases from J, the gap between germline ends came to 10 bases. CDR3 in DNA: TGTGCCATCAGTGAGTCGGGGGGAGCAGGCTACACCTTC. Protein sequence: CAISESGGAGYTF.

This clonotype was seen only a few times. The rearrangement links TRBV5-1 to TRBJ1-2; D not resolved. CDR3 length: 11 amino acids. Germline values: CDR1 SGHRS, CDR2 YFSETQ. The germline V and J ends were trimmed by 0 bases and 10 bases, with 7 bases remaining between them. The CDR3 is CASSLGTIYTF. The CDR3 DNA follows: TGCGCCAGCAGCTTGGGGACGATCTACACCTTC. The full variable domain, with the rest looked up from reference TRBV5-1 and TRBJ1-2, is KAGVTQTPRYLIKTRGQQVTLSCSPISGHRSVSWYQQTPGQGLQFLFEYFSETQRNKGNFPGRFSGRQFSNSRSEMNVSTLELGDSALYLCASSLGTIYTFGSGTRLTVV.

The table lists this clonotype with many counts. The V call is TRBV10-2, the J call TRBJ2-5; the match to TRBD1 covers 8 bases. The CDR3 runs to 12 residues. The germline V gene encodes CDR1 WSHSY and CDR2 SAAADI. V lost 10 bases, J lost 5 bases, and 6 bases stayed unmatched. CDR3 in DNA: TGCGCCACCGGACAGGGTATGGAGACCCAGTACTTC. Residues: CATGQGMETQYF.

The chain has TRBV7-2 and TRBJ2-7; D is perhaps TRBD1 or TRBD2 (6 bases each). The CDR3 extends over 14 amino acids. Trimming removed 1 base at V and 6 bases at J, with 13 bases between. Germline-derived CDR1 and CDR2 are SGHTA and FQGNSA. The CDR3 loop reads CASSLDNGGREQYF. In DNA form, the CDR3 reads TGTGCCAGCAGCTTAGACAACGGGGGCCGCGAGCAGTACTTC.

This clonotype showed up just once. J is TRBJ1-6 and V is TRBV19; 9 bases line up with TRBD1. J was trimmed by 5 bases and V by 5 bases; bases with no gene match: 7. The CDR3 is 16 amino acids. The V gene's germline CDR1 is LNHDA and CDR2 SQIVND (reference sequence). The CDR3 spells CASSSGQGGHNSPLHF. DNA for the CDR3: TGTGCCAGTAGTTCGGGACAGGGTGGACATAATTCACCCCTCCACTTT.

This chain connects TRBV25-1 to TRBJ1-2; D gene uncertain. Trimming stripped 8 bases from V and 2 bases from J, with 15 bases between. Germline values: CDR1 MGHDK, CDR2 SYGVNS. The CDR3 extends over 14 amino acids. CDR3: CASAGSGSNYGYTF. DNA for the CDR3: TGTGCCAGCGCGGGGTCGGGTTCGAACTATGGCTACACCTTC.

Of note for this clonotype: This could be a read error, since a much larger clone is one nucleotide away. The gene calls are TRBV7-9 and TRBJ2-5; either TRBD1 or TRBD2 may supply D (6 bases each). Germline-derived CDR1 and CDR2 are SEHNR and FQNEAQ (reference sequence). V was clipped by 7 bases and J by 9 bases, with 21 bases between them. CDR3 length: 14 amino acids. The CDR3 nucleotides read TGTGCCAGCACGTTCGGGGGCGCCGGGGAGGCCCAGTACTTC. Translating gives CASTFGGAGEAQYF.

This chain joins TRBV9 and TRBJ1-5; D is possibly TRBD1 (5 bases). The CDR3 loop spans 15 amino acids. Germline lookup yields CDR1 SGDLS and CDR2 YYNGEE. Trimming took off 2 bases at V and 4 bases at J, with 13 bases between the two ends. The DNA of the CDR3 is TGTGCCAGCAGCGTTGAAGGGGCCCCGAATCAGCCCCAGCATTTT. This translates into CASSVEGAPNQPQHF. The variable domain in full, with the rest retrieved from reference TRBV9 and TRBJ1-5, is DSGVTQTPKHLITATGQRVTLRCSPRSGDLSVYWYQQSLDQGLQFLIQYYNGEERAKGNILERFSAQQFPDLHSELNLSSLELGDSALYFCASSVEGAPNQPQHFGDGTRLSIL.

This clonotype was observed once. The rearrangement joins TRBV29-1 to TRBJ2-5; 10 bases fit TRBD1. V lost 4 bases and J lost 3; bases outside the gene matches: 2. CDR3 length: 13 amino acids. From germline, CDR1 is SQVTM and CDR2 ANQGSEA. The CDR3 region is CSVADRGKETQYF. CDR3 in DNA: TGCAGCGTTGCGGACAGGGGGAAAGAGACCCAGTACTTC.

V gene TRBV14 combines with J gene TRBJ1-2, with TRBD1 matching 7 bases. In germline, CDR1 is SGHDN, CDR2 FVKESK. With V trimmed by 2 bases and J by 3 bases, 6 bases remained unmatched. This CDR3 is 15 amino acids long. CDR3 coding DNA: TGTGCCAGCAGCCAAACGGGACAGACTTACTATGGCTACACCTTC. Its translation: CASSQTGQTYYGYTF.